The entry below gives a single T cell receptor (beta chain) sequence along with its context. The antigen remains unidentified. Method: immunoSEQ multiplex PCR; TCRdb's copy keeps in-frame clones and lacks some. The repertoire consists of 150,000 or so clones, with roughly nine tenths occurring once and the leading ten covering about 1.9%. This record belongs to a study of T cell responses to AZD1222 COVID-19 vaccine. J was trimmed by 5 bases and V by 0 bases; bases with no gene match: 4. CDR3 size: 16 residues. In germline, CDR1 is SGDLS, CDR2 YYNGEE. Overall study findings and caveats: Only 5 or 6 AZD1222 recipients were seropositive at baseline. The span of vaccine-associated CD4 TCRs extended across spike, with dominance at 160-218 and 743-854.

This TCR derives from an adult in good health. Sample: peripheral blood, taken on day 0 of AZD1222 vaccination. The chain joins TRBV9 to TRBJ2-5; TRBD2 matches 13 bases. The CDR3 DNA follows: TGTGCCAGCAGCGTAGGAGGACTAGCGGGGGTGGAGACCCAGTACTTC. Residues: CASSVGGLAGVETQYF.